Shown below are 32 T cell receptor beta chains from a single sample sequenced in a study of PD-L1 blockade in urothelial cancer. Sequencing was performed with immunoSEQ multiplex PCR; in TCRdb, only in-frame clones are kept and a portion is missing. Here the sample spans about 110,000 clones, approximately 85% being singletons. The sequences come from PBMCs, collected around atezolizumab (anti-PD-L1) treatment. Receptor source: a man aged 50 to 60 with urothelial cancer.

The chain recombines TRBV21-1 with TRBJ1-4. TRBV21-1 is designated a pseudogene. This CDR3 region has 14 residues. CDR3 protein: CASSIGIGNEKLFF. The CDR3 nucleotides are TGTGCCAGCAGCATCGGGATCGGAAATGAAAAACTGTTTTTT.

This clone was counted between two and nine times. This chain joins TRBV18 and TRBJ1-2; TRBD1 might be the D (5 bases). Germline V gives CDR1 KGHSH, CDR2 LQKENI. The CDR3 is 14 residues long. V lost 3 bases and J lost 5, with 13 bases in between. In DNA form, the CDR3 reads TGTGCCAGCTCACCTTTAAAGGACACGTATGGCTACACCTTC. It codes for CASSPLKDTYGYTF.

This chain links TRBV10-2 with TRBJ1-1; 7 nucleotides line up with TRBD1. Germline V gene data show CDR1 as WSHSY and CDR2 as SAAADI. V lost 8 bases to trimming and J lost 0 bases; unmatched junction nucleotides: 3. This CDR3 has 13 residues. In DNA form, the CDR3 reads TGCGCCAGCCACCAGGGGGTGAACACTGAAGCTTTCTTT. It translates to CASHQGVNTEAFF.

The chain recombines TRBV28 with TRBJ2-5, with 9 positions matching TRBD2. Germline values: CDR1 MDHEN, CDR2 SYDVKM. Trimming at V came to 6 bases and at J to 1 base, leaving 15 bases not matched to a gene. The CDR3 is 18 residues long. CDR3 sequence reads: CASSPRASGTSRQETQYF. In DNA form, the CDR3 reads TGTGCCAGCAGCCCTCGGGCTAGCGGGACGAGCCGCCAAGAGACCCAGTACTTC.

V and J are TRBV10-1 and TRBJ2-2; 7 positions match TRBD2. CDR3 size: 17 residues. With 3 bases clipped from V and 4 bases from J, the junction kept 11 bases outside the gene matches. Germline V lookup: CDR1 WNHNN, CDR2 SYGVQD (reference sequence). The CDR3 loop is CASSDPGSPGGTGELFF. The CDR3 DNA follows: TGCGCCAGCAGTGACCCCGGGAGCCCGGGAGGCACCGGGGAGCTGTTTTTT.

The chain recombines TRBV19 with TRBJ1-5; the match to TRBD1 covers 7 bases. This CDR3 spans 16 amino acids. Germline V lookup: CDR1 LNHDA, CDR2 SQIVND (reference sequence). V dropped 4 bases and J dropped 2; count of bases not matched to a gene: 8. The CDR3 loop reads CASSTPGGGGNQPQHF. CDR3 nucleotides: TGTGCCAGTAGTACTCCAGGGGGAGGAGGCAATCAGCCCCAGCATTTT.

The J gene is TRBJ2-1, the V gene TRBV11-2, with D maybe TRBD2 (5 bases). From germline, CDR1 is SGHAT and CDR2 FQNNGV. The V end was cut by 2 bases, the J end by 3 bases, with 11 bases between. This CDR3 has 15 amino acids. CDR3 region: CASSLSGGLYNEQFF. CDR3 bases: TGTGCCAGCAGCTTAAGCGGTGGGCTCTACAATGAGCAGTTCTTC.

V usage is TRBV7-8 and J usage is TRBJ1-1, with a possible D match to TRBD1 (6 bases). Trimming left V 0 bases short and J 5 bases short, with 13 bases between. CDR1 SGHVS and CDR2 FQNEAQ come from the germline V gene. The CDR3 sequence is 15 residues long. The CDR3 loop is CASSLATGRWTEAFF. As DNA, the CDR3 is TGTGCCAGCAGCTTAGCGACAGGCCGGTGGACTGAAGCTTTCTTT. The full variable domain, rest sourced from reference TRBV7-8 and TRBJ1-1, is GAGVSQSPRYKVAKRGQDVALRCDPISGHVSLFWYQQALGQGPEFLTYFQNEAQLDKSGLPSDRFFAERPEGSVSTLKIQRTQQEDSAVYLCASSLATGRWTEAFFGQGTRLTVV.

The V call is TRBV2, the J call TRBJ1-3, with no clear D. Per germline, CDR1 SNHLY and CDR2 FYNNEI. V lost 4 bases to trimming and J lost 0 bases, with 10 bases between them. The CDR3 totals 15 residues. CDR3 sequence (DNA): TGTGCCAGCAGTGGACGGAGTTCCTCTGGAAACACCATATATTTT. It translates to CASSGRSSSGNTIYF.

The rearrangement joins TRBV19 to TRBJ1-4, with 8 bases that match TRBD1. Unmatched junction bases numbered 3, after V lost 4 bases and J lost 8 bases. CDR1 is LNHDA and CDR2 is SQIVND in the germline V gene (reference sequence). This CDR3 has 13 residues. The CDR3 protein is CASSTGGWEKLFF. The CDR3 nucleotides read TGTGCCAGTAGTACAGGGGGCTGGGAAAAACTGTTTTTT.

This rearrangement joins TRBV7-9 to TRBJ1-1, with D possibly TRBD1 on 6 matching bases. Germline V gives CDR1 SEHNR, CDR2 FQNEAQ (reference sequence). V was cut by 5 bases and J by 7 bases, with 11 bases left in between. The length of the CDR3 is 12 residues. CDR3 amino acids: CASSPQGFEAFF. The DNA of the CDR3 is TGTGCCAGCAGCCCACAGGGCTTTGAAGCTTTCTTT. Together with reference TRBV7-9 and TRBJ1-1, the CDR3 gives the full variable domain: DTGVSQNPRHKITKRGQNVTFRCDPISEHNRLYWYRQTLGQGPEFLTYFQNEAQLEKSRLLSDRFSAERPKGSFSTLEIQRTEQGDSAMYLCASSPQGFEAFFGQGTRLTVV.

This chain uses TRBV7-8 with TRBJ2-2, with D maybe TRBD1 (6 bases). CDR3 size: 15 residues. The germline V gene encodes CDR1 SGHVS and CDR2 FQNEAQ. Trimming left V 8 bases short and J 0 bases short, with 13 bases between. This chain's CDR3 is CASPRPGANTGELFF. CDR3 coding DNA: TGTGCCAGCCCGCGCCCAGGGGCGAACACCGGGGAGCTGTTTTTT.

CDR3 loop: CASSLVPGLATDTQYF. DNA for the CDR3: TGTGCCAGCAGCCTCGTACCGGGACTAGCAACAGATACGCAGTATTTT. This chain joins TRBV14 and TRBJ2-3; 9 nucleotides agree with TRBD2. After removal of 4 bases from V and 3 bases from J, the junction contained 8 bases not matched to a gene. The germline V gene has CDR1 SGHDN and CDR2 FVKESK. There are 16 residues in the CDR3. The full variable domain, its missing parts supplied by reference TRBV14 and TRBJ2-3, is EAGVTQFPSHSVIEKGQTVTLRCDPISGHDNLYWYRRVMGKEIKFLLHFVKESKQDESGMPNNRFLAERTGGTYSTLKVQPAELEDSGVYFCASSLVPGLATDTQYFGPGTRLTVL.

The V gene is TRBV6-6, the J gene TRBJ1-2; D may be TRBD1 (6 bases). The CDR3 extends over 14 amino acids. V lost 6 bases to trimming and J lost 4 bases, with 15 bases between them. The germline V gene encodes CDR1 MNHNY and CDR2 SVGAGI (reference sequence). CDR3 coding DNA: TGTGCCAGCAGCGCGGACAGTAACCGCTATGGCTACACCTTC. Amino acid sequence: CASSADSNRYGYTF.

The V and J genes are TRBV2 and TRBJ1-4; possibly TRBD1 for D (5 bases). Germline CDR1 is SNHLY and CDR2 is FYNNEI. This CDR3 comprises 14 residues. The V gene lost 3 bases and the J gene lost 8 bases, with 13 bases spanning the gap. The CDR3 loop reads CASSDGQADEKLFF. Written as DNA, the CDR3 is TGTGCCAGCAGTGATGGACAAGCCGACGAAAAACTGTTTTTT.

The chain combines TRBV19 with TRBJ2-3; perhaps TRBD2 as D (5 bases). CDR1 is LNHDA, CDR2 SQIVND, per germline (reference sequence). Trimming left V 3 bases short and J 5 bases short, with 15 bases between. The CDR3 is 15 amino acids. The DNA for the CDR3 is TGTGCCAGTAGTATTGTTGGACTGCAGGAAGATACGCAGTATTTT. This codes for CASSIVGLQEDTQYF.

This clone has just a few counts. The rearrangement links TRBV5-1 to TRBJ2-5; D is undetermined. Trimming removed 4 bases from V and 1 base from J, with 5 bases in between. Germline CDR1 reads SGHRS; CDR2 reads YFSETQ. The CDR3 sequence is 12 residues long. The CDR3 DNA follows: TGCGCCAGCAGCCTCCGCCAAGAGACCCAGTACTTC. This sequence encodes CASSLRQETQYF.

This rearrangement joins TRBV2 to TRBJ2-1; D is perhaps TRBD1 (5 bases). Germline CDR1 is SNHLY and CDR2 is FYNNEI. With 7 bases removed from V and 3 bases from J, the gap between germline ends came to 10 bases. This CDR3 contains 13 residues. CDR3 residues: CASKVGLYNEQFF. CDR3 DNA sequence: TGTGCCAGCAAAGTGGGGCTCTACAATGAGCAGTTCTTC.

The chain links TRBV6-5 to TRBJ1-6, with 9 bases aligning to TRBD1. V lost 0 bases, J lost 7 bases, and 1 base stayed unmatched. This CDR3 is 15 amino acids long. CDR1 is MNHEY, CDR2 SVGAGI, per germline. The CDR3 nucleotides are TGTGCCAGCAGTTACTCTGGGACAGGGAATTCACCCCTCCACTTT. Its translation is CASSYSGTGNSPLHF.

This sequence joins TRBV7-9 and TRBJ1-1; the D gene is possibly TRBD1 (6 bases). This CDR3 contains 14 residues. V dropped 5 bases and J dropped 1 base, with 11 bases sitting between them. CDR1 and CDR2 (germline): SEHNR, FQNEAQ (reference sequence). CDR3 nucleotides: TGTGCCAGCAGCCAATCGGGACAGAACACTGAAGCTTTCTTT. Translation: CASSQSGQNTEAFF.

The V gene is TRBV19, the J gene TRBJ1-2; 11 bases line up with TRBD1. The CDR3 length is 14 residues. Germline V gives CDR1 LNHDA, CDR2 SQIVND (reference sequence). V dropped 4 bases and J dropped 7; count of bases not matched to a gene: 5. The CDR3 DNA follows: TGTGCCAGTAGTACAGGACAGGGGGCGCGTGGCTACACCTTC. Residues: CASSTGQGARGYTF.

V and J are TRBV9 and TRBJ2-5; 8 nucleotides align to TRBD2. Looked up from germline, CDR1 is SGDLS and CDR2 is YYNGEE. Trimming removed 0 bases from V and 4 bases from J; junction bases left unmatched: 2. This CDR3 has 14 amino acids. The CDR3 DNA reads TGTGCCAGCAGCGTAGGCCTAGCGGGAGAGACCCAGTACTTC. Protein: CASSVGLAGETQYF.

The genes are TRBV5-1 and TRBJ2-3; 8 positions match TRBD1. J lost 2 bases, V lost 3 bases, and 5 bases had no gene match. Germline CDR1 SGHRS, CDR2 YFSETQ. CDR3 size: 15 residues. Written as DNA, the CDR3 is TGCGCCAGCAGCTCCGACAGGGGATCCACAGATACGCAGTATTTT. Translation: CASSSDRGSTDTQYF.

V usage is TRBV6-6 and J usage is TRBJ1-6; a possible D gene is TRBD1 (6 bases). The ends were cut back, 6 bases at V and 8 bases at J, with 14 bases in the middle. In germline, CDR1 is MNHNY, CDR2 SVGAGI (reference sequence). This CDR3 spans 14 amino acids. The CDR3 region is CASRSLWTDSPLHF. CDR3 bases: TGTGCCAGCAGATCTTTGTGGACAGATTCACCCCTCCACTTT.

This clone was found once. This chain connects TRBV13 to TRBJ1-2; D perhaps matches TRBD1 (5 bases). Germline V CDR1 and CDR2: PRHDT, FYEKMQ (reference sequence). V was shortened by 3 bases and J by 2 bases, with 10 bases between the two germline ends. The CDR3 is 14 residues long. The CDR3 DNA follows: TGTGCCAGCAGCTTGAATCAGGGAAACTATGGCTACACCTTC. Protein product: CASSLNQGNYGYTF.

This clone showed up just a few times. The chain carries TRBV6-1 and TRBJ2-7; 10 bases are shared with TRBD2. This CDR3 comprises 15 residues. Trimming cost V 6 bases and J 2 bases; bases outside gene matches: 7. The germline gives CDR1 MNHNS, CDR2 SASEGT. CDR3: CASSIVAGGPYEQYF. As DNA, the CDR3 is TGTGCCAGCAGCATAGTAGCGGGAGGCCCCTACGAGCAGTACTTC.

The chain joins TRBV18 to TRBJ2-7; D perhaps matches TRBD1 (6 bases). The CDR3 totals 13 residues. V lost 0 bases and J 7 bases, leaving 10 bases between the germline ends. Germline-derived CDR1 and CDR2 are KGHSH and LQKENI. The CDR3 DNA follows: TGTGCCAGCTCACCACCGCACGGACAGGAGCAGTACTTC. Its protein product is CASSPPHGQEQYF.

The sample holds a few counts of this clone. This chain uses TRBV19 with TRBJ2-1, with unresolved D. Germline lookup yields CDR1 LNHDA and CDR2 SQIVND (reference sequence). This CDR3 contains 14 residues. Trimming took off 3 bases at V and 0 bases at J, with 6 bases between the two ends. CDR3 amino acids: CASSIPSSYNEQFF. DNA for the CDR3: TGTGCCAGTAGTATTCCGAGCTCCTACAATGAGCAGTTCTTC.

Here the CDR3 DNA reads TGCGCCAGCAGCCGCGTCCCGGGACTAGCGGGAGGCGGCACAGATACGCAGTATTTT. It yields the protein CASSRVPGLAGGGTDTQYF. The chain has TRBV5-1 and TRBJ2-3; 15 bases map to TRBD2. Germline V gene data show CDR1 as SGHRS and CDR2 as YFSETQ. V gave up 4 bases and J gave up 1 base; unmatched junction bases: 10. The CDR3 length is 19 residues.

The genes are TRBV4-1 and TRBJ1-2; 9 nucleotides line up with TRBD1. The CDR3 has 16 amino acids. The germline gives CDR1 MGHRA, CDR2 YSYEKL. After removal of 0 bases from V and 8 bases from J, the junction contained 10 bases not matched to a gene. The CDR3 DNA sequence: TGCGCCAGCAGCCAAGATATGGACAGGGGATTGAGGGGCTACACCTTC. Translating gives CASSQDMDRGLRGYTF.

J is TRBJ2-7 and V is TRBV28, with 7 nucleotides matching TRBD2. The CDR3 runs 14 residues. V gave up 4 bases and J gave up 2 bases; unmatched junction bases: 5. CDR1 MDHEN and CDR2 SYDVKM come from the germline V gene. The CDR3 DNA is TGTGCCAGCAGTTCCGGGACTACGGCCTACGAGCAGTACTTC. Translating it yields CASSSGTTAYEQYF.

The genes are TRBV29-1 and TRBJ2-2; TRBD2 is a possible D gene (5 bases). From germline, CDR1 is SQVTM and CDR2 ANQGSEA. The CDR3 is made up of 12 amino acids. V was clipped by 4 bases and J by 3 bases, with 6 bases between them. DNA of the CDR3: TGCAGCGTTGTCGGGGACACCGGGGAGCTGTTTTTT. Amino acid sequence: CSVVGDTGELFF.